Listed below are T cell receptor beta chains from one sample, sequenced in a study of control samples from healthy donors and cancer patients. Sequencing was performed with immunoSEQ multiplex PCR; in TCRdb, only in-frame clones are kept and a portion is missing. The sample consists of around 140,000 clones, approximately 89% of them appearing once. The sample was PBMCs. The receptors originated from a man aged 50 or older with head and neck cancer. The CDR3 runs from the conserved cysteine through the conserved F or W. A D gene is named only where the DNA matches it firmly.

cdr3_aa: CASSPPAGVSYEQYF
cdr3_nt: TGTGCCAGCAGTCCCCCCGCCGGAGTCTCCTACGAGCAGTACTTC
d_call: -
j_call: TRBJ2-7
v_call: TRBV28

cdr3_aa: CSVETSGGNEQYF
cdr3_nt: TGCAGCGTTGAGACTAGCGGGGGGAACGAGCAGTACTTC
d_call: TRBD2
j_call: TRBJ2-7
v_call: TRBV29-1

cdr3_aa: CASSVGDGPGEKLFF
cdr3_nt: TGTGCCAGCAGCGTAGGGGACGGGCCAGGGGAAAAACTGTTTTTT
d_call: -
j_call: TRBJ1-4
v_call: TRBV9

cdr3_aa: CASSPVPTGGYYGYTF
cdr3_nt: TGTGCCAGCAGCCCCGTTCCGACAGGGGGTTACTATGGCTACACCTTC
d_call: TRBD1
j_call: TRBJ1-2
v_call: TRBV5-8

cdr3_aa: CASSVLAGVSYEQYF
cdr3_nt: TGTGCCAGCAGCGTCCTAGCGGGGGTCTCCTACGAGCAGTACTTC
d_call: TRBD2
j_call: TRBJ2-7
v_call: TRBV7-2

cdr3_aa: CASSQPRKGYEQYF
cdr3_nt: TGTGCCAGCAGTCAACCAAGGAAGGGCTACGAGCAGTACTTC
d_call: -
j_call: TRBJ2-7
v_call: TRBV7-9

cdr3_aa: CASSLEKGGAGEKLFF
cdr3_nt: TGCGCCAGCAGCTTGGAGAAAGGGGGCGCAGGTGAAAAACTGTTTTTT
d_call: TRBD1
j_call: TRBJ1-4
v_call: TRBV5-1

cdr3_aa: CASSRGASYEQYF
cdr3_nt: TGCGCCAGCAGCCGCGGGGCCTCCTACGAGCAGTACTTC
d_call: -
j_call: TRBJ2-7
v_call: TRBV4-1

cdr3_aa: CASSQERRQYNEQFF
cdr3_nt: TGTGCCAGCAGCCAAGAGAGGCGGCAGTACAATGAGCAGTTCTTC
d_call: -
j_call: TRBJ2-1
v_call: TRBV14

cdr3_aa: CASSPTPGVGNTGELFF
cdr3_nt: TGTGCCAGTAGTCCCACCCCGGGGGTAGGGAACACCGGGGAGCTGTTTTTT
d_call: -
j_call: TRBJ2-2
v_call: TRBV19